The entry that follows covers one TCR beta chain sequence. The antigen is undetermined. The data originate from a study of T cell responses to AZD1222 COVID-19 vaccine. Study as a whole: Timing groups of about 4 and about 12 weeks for second doses were pooled. Study outcomes and limitations: Spike-wide vaccine-associated CD4 TCRs dominated at 160-218 and 743-854. Reportedly, close to half of spike-specific TCRs are directed against unmutated variant regions. Repertoires were obtained only post-peak T cell response.

The table came from immunoSEQ multiplex PCR; TCRdb's copy has only in-frame clones and leaves some out. The repertoire consists of approximately 150,000 clones, with around 94% occurring once and the leading ten covering 2.6%. The CDR3 covers 14 residues. Germline V gives CDR1 SGHKS, CDR2 YYEKEE (reference sequence). V was trimmed by 1 base and J by 4 bases, leaving 11 bases between them. This chain joins TRBV5-5 and TRBJ1-2, with D tentatively TRBD1 (5 bases). This receptor was taken from an adult in good health. The specimen was peripheral blood, collected on day 0 of AZD1222 vaccination. The CDR3 sequence: CASSLRMGPYGYTF. For the CDR3, the DNA is TGTGCCAGCAGCTTGAGGATGGGGCCCTATGGCTACACCTTC.